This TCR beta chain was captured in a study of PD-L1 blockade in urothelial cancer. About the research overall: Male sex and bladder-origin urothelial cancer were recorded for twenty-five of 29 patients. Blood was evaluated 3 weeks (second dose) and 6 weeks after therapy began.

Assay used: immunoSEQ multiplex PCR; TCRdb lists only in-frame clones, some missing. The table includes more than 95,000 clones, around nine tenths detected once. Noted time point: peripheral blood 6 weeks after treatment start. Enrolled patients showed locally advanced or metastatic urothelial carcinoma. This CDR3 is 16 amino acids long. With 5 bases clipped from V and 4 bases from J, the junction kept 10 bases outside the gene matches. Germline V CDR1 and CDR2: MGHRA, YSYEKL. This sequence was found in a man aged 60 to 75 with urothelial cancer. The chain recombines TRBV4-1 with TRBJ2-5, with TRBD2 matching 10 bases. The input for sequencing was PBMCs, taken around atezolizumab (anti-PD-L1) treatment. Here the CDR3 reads CASSSRITSGIETQYF. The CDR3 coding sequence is TGCGCCAGCAGCTCAAGGATCACTAGCGGGATAGAGACCCAGTACTTC.